This passage covers 30 T cell receptor beta chains from one sample sequenced in a study of cytomegalovirus exposure and HLA in healthy donors. Amplification used 60 Vbeta primers and 13 Jbeta primers. TCRdb's copy holds only in-frame clones and misses some; the assay was immunoSEQ multiplex PCR. The sample shows about 140,000 clones, about four fifths of them seen only once. Sequenced material: PBMCs. These receptors all come from a young man in good health and CMV-seronegative.

This clone was seen more than once but under ten times. The rearrangement joins TRBV2 to TRBJ2-2; 8 nucleotides line up with TRBD2. V shed 7 bases and J 6 bases; nucleotides not matched to a gene: 10. Germline CDR1 and CDR2: SNHLY and FYNNEI. The CDR3 runs to 15 residues. The CDR3 bases are TGTGCCAGCAAGGAAGCGGGAGTAGTTGCCGGGGAGCTGTTTTTT. Its translation: CASKEAGVVAGELFF.

This clone was found a few times. CDR3 coding DNA: TGCGCCAGCAGCCTAATCAACTACTCTGGAAACACCATATATTTT. This sequence encodes CASSLINYSGNTIYF. The chain employs TRBV4-1 and TRBJ1-3; D is uncertain. This CDR3 contains 15 residues. The V gene lost 4 bases and the J gene lost 0 bases, with 10 bases spanning the gap. CDR1 is MGHRA, CDR2 YSYEKL, per germline.

This clone was seen more than once but under ten times. The chain combines TRBV28 with TRBJ2-5; D is possibly TRBD1 (6 bases). V was clipped by 6 bases and J by 8 bases, with 19 bases between them. The CDR3 loop spans 14 amino acids. CDR1 MDHEN and CDR2 SYDVKM come from the germline V gene. The CDR3 nucleotides are TGTGCCAGCAGCGGGACAACAAACAGCCGAACCCAGTACTTC. Translated: CASSGTTNSRTQYF.

Note on this clone: Other DNA sequences within the sample encode an identical CDR3. The chain is built from TRBV28 and TRBJ1-5, with D maybe TRBD1 (5 bases). This CDR3 region has 15 residues. Per the germline V gene, CDR1 is MDHEN and CDR2 is SYDVKM. Trimming took 1 base from V and 0 from J, leaving 7 bases between them. The CDR3 coding sequence is TGTGCCAGCAGTTTATCCGGGGGTAGCAATCAGCCCCAGCATTTT. Translated, it gives CASSLSGGSNQPQHF.

The chain is built from TRBV18 and TRBJ1-5; 7 nucleotides agree with TRBD1. The V segment lost 3 bases and the J segment 0 bases; nucleotides outside the gene matches: 5. Germline lookup yields CDR1 KGHSH and CDR2 LQKENI. The CDR3 is 16 residues long. The CDR3 sequence: CASSPRTGTSNQPQHF. The CDR3 DNA reads as TGTGCCAGCTCACCCCGGACAGGCACTAGCAATCAGCCCCAGCATTTT.

The chain links TRBV19 to TRBJ2-5; D ambiguous. The ends were cut back, 0 bases at V and 5 bases at J, with 4 bases in the middle. This CDR3 spans 12 amino acids. Germline-derived CDR1 and CDR2 are LNHDA and SQIVND (reference sequence). The CDR3 protein is CASSIDRETQYF. Here the CDR3 DNA reads TGTGCCAGTAGTATAGATCGGGAGACCCAGTACTTC.

The rearrangement links TRBV6-5 to TRBJ2-7; 7 nucleotides agree with TRBD1. Trimming took 4 bases from V and 3 from J; bases not matched to a gene: 9. Germline CDR1 MNHEY, CDR2 SVGAGI. The CDR3 is made up of 15 amino acids. CDR3 residues: CASSLTGTAGYEQYF. The DNA of the CDR3 is TGTGCCAGCAGTTTAACCGGGACAGCAGGCTACGAGCAGTACTTC.

The chain joins TRBV18 to TRBJ2-4; D uncertain. Germline CDR1 KGHSH, CDR2 LQKENI. The length of the CDR3 is 15 residues. Deletions cut 3 bases from V and 0 bases from J, with 9 bases between. CDR3 residues: CASSPVDKAKNIQYF. As DNA, the CDR3 is TGTGCCAGCTCACCCGTAGACAAAGCCAAAAACATTCAGTACTTC. The full variable domain, in which reference TRBV18 and TRBJ2-4 provide the parts outside the CDR3, is NAGVMQNPRHLVRRRGQEARLRCSPMKGHSHVYWYRQLPEEGLKFMVYLQKENIIDESGMPKERFSAEFPKEGPSILRIQQVVRGDSAAYFCASSPVDKAKNIQYFGAGTRLSVL.

This clone came up once. The CDR3 region is CASSQDRTGFGYTF. Written as DNA, the CDR3 is TGTGCCAGCAGCCAGGACCGGACAGGCTTTGGCTACACCTTC. The chain couples TRBV5-4 to TRBJ1-2; the match to TRBD1 covers 7 bases. In germline, CDR1 is SGHNT, CDR2 YYREEE (reference sequence). V gave up 4 bases and J gave up 7 bases; unmatched junction bases: 10. CDR3 length: 14 residues.

The sample holds a few counts of this clone. V and J are TRBV2 and TRBJ1-5, with TRBD1 identical over 8 bases. Trimming took 7 bases from V and 6 from J; bases not matched to a gene: 11. Germline V gives CDR1 SNHLY, CDR2 FYNNEI. The length of the CDR3 is 15 residues. Written as DNA, the CDR3 is TGTGCCAGCACCCCCGGACAGGGTGGAGGTCAGCCCCAGCATTTT. This codes for CASTPGQGGGQPQHF.

The chain employs TRBV28 and TRBJ1-1; D unclear. Trimming took off 2 bases at V and 5 bases at J, with 6 bases between the two ends. The CDR3 has 12 residues. CDR1 is MDHEN and CDR2 is SYDVKM in the germline V gene. CDR3 coding DNA: TGTGCCAGCAGTTTAGCGGTGACTGAAGCTTTCTTT. Protein sequence: CASSLAVTEAFF.

The V gene is TRBV7-2, the J gene TRBJ1-1; D may be TRBD1 (6 bases). Per the germline V gene, CDR1 is SGHTA and CDR2 is FQGNSA. The CDR3 loop spans 15 amino acids. V shed 2 bases and J shed 4 bases, with 14 bases lying between them. The CDR3 DNA reads as TGTGCCAGCAGCTTATTGGGAGGGGGAGGCACTGAAGCTTTCTTT. Its translation: CASSLLGGGGTEAFF.

The genes are TRBV7-9 and TRBJ2-7; 7 positions match TRBD2. Germline V gives CDR1 SEHNR, CDR2 FQNEAQ (reference sequence). Losses at the gene ends were 0 bases for V and 2 bases for J; bases not matched to a gene: 7. The CDR3 length is 16 residues. For the CDR3, the DNA is TGTGCCAGCAGCTTAGCGGGAGGGCGGGACCCCTACGAGCAGTACTTC. Residues: CASSLAGGRDPYEQYF.

This rearrangement joins TRBV27 to TRBJ2-1; TRBD2 matches 16 bases. In germline, CDR1 is MNHEY, CDR2 SMNVEV (reference sequence). The CDR3 is made up of 17 amino acids. V dropped 3 bases and J dropped 7; count of bases not matched to a gene: 6. This chain's CDR3 is CASSFKGLAGGSNEQFF. The DNA of the CDR3 is TGTGCCAGCAGTTTCAAGGGACTAGCGGGAGGGTCTAATGAGCAGTTCTTC.

This chain links TRBV5-4 with TRBJ2-7; no clear D gene. V was cut by 3 bases and J by 3 bases, with 4 bases left in between. This CDR3 has 11 amino acids. Germline V gene data show CDR1 as SGHNT and CDR2 as YYREEE (reference sequence). The CDR3 spells CASSSNYEQYF. In DNA, the CDR3 is TGTGCCAGCAGCTCTAACTACGAGCAGTACTTC.

This clone was counted a single time. The chain recombines TRBV6-1 with TRBJ2-3; tentatively, D is TRBD1 (6 bases). The CDR3 is 15 amino acids. Germline CDR1 and CDR2: MNHNS and SASEGT. V lost 0 bases, J lost 6 bases, and 13 bases lay in between. The CDR3 here is CASSEARGLADTQYF. For the CDR3, the DNA is TGTGCCAGCAGTGAAGCAAGGGGGTTGGCCGATACGCAGTATTTT.

This clone was counted between two and nine times. The chain combines TRBV6-1 with TRBJ2-7, with D perhaps matching TRBD2 (6 bases). The CDR3 spans 15 residues. The V and J ends lost 6 bases and 3 bases respectively, with 18 bases between them. The V gene's germline CDR1 is MNHNS and CDR2 SASEGT. The CDR3, as DNA: TGTGCCAGCAGCGTGGAGGGCTCGTCTATCTACGAGCAGTACTTC. Residues: CASSVEGSSIYEQYF.

Remarks on this clone: A read error may account for a junction end that differs from germline. The chain recombines TRBV27 with TRBJ1-5; the D is unclear. The CDR3 contains 15 residues. Germline V gene data show CDR1 as MNHEY and CDR2 as SMNVEV (reference sequence). CDR3 coding DNA: TGTGCCAGCAGGCCTCGGGTCGGCGGAAATCGGCCCCAGCATTTT. It is translated as CASRPRVGGNRPQHF.

This chain links TRBV5-1 with TRBJ2-1; 10 nucleotides align to TRBD2. Trimming took 0 bases from V and 7 from J; bases not matched to a gene: 4. This CDR3 is 15 amino acids long. The V gene's germline CDR1 is SGHRS and CDR2 YFSETQ. The CDR3: CASSLGTSGWNEQFF. The CDR3, as DNA: TGCGCCAGCAGCTTGGGGACTAGCGGCTGGAATGAGCAGTTCTTC.

This clone was seen a few times. Other DNA variants within this sample encode the same CDR3. The gene calls are TRBV6-5 and TRBJ2-7, with 7 bases that match TRBD2. The CDR3 totals 13 residues. V was clipped by 6 bases and J by 2 bases; unmatched bases: 4. CDR1 and CDR2 from the germline V gene are MNHEY and SVGAGI. The CDR3 sequence is CASSRAGTYEQYF. CDR3 DNA sequence: TGTGCCAGCAGCCGAGCGGGGACCTACGAGCAGTACTTC.

The chain recombines TRBV5-6 with TRBJ2-2; 11 bases align to TRBD2. The CDR3 totals 16 residues. The ends lost 0 bases at V and 5 bases at J; junction bases unmatched: 3. Germline V lookup: CDR1 SGHDT, CDR2 YYEEEE. As DNA, the CDR3 is TGTGCCAGCAGCTTGGTAGCGGGAGGGCGAACCGGGGAGCTGTTTTTT. It specifies CASSLVAGGRTGELFF.

The chain uses TRBV6-5 and TRBJ1-2; the D gene is possibly TRBD1 (5 bases). The CDR3 extends over 16 amino acids. The V end lost 0 bases, the J end lost 1 base, and 12 bases lay between the germline ends. Germline values: CDR1 MNHEY, CDR2 SVGAGI. The chain's CDR3 is CASSYSYGGVNYGYTF. The CDR3, as DNA: TGTGCCAGCAGTTACTCGTACGGAGGGGTTAACTATGGCTACACCTTC.

The chain uses TRBV5-1 and TRBJ2-6; tentative D call: TRBD2 (5 bases). There are 17 residues in the CDR3. V lost 4 bases to trimming and J lost 2 bases, with 16 bases between them. Germline V gene sequence: CDR1 SGHRS, CDR2 YFSETQ. The CDR3 DNA reads as TGCGCCAGCAGCCCCGGTTGGGGAGCTGCTGGGGCCAACGTCCTGACTTTC. Its translation is CASSPGWGAAGANVLTF.

The chain links TRBV2 to TRBJ2-7, with 8 bases fitting TRBD2. CDR1 SNHLY and CDR2 FYNNEI come from the germline V gene. Trimming at V came to 4 bases and at J to 2 bases, leaving 7 bases not matched to a gene. This CDR3 contains 15 residues. CDR3 coding DNA: TGTGCCAGCAGTGTTCAGGGCGGGAGGACCTACGAGCAGTACTTC. This translates into CASSVQGGRTYEQYF.

The chain is built from TRBV5-1 and TRBJ1-2; 7 bases fit TRBD1. J lost 5 bases, V lost 4 bases, and 14 bases had no gene match. The V gene's germline CDR1 is SGHRS and CDR2 YFSETQ. The CDR3 is 16 amino acids. For the CDR3, the DNA is TGCGCCAGCAGCACAGGGGCAGGACGGACTTCGTATGGCTACACCTTC. It specifies CASSTGAGRTSYGYTF. Filled out from reference TRBV5-1 and TRBJ1-2, the complete variable domain reads KAGVTQTPRYLIKTRGQQVTLSCSPISGHRSVSWYQQTPGQGLQFLFEYFSETQRNKGNFPGRFSGRQFSNSRSEMNVSTLELGDSALYLCASSTGAGRTSYGYTFGSGTRLTVV.

The chain couples TRBV5-1 to TRBJ2-3; 8 positions match TRBD2. Germline CDR1 and CDR2: SGHRS and YFSETQ. CDR3 size: 16 residues. V shed 0 bases, J shed 3 bases, and the junction held 6 bases outside the gene matches. CDR3: CASSLVSPGGTDTQYF. For the CDR3, the DNA is TGCGCCAGCAGCTTGGTCTCTCCGGGAGGGACAGATACGCAGTATTTT.

The chain links TRBV27 to TRBJ2-1; 8 nucleotides align to TRBD2. The CDR3 sequence is 15 residues long. V shed 6 bases and J 1 base; nucleotides not matched to a gene: 5. In germline, CDR1 is MNHEY, CDR2 SMNVEV (reference sequence). CDR3 nucleotides: TGTGCCAGCAGCGGTGAGCGGGGGTCCTACAATGAGCAGTTCTTC. It yields the protein CASSGERGSYNEQFF.

The V call is TRBV28, the J call TRBJ1-4; D unclear. Trimming cost V 6 bases and J 4 bases, with 12 bases left between them. Germline CDR1 MDHEN, CDR2 SYDVKM. The CDR3 has 14 amino acids. CDR3 coding DNA: TGTGCCAGCAGCCGAGGACGGGATAATGAAAAACTGTTTTTT. Amino acids: CASSRGRDNEKLFF.

The V call is TRBV5-6, the J call TRBJ2-5, with 7 bases lining up with TRBD1. Trimming took 0 bases from V and 5 from J; bases not matched to a gene: 7. Germline V CDR1 and CDR2: SGHDT, YYEEEE. The CDR3 has 15 residues. The chain's CDR3 is CASSLEQGSTETQYF. The DNA of the CDR3 is TGTGCCAGCAGCTTGGAACAGGGGAGTACGGAGACCCAGTACTTC.

The table lists this clone with a few counts. The V gene is TRBV10-3, the J gene TRBJ2-3, with D possibly being TRBD2 (6 bases). Trimming pared 3 bases from V and 0 bases from J, leaving 13 bases between. CDR3 length: 16 residues. Germline CDR1 reads ENHRY; CDR2 reads SYGVKD. This CDR3 reads CAISEVGTPSTDTQYF. CDR3 in DNA: TGTGCCATCAGTGAAGTCGGGACTCCTAGCACAGATACGCAGTATTTT.